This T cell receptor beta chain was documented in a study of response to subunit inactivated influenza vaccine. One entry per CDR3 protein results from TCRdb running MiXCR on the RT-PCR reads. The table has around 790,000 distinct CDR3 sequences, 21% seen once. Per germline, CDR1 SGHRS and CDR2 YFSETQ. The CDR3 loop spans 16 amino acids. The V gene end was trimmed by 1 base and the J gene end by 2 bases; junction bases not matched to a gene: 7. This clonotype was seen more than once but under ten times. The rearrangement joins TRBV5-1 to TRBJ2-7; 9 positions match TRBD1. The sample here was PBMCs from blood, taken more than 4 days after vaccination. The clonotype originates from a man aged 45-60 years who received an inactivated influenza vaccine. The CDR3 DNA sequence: TGCGCCAGCAGCTTGCGGACAGGGGCTATCCCCTACGAGCAGTACTTC. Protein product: CASSLRTGAIPYEQYF.